One sample yielded the 21 T cell receptor beta chains listed below, sequenced in a study of blood T cell repertoires in COVID-19. TCRdb keeps only in-frame clones here, not all; method: immunoSEQ multiplex PCR. The sample consists of 220,000 or so clones, 84% of them appearing once. The sequenced material came from peripheral blood. The receptors here all came from a woman aged 60-70 years who had recovered from COVID-19.

The V and J genes are TRBV18 and TRBJ2-2; no definite D call. Germline assignment: CDR1 KGHSH and CDR2 LQKENI. Trimming left V 0 bases short and J 4 bases short, with 6 bases between. There are 14 residues in the CDR3. This chain's CDR3 is CASSPPTRTGELFF. The CDR3 nucleotides are TGTGCCAGCTCACCACCGACACGCACCGGGGAGCTGTTTTTT.

This chain links TRBV2 with TRBJ2-1; TRBD2 aligns across 12 bases. Germline V gene lookup returns CDR1 SNHLY and CDR2 FYNNEI. After removal of 5 bases from V and 2 bases from J, the junction contained 10 bases not matched to a gene. CDR3 length: 18 residues. CDR3 nucleotides: TGTGCCAGCAGTACCCCTACTAGCGGGGGGCTCCCCTACAATGAGCAGTTCTTC. This encodes CASSTPTSGGLPYNEQFF.

The V and J genes are TRBV3-1 (or the pseudogene TRBV3-2) and TRBJ1-2; no firm D call. V was clipped by 2 bases and J by 8 bases, with 12 bases between them. Germline CDR1 is LGHDT and CDR2 is YNNKEL (reference sequence). CDR3 length: 13 amino acids. This CDR3 is CASSQSRGIGYTF. The DNA of the CDR3 is TGTGCCAGCAGCCAATCCCGCGGGATAGGCTACACCTTC.

The chain has TRBV21-1 and TRBJ1-5; the table names TRBD1, a call not compared with the DNA. TRBV21-1 is flagged as a pseudogene. The CDR3 has 19 amino acids. The CDR3 DNA follows: TGTGCCAGCAGCATTCTCCGGGACAGGAGAATTAGGAGCAATCAGCCCCAGCATTTT. Translated, it gives CASSILRDRRIRSNQPQHF.

This chain connects TRBV4-1 to TRBJ2-7; no firm D call. V gave up 1 base and J gave up 3 bases, with 10 bases separating them. Germline-derived CDR1 and CDR2 are MGHRA and YSYEKL. This CDR3 comprises 14 residues. The CDR3 is CASSQVDSNYEQYF. CDR3 DNA sequence: TGCGCCAGCAGCCAAGTCGACTCCAACTACGAGCAGTACTTC.

The chain is built from TRBV21-1 and TRBJ1-1; whether TRBD1, the table's D call, matches the DNA was not checked. TRBV21-1 is labeled a pseudogene. This CDR3 region has 14 residues. The CDR3 DNA follows: TGTGCCAGCAACTCAGGGGGCGCGTCCCCTGAAGCTTTCTTT. As protein: CASNSGGASPEAFF.

The V and J genes are TRBV7-9 and TRBJ2-2; D possibly corresponds to TRBD1 (5 bases). The CDR3 is made up of 16 amino acids. Germline V gene lookup returns CDR1 SEHNR and CDR2 FQNEAQ (reference sequence). V was clipped by 1 base and J by 0 bases, with 9 bases between them. CDR3 DNA sequence: TGTGCCAGCAGCTTAGGGTCAGGGACGAACACCGGGGAGCTGTTTTTT. Translating it yields CASSLGSGTNTGELFF. The whole variable domain, remainder taken from reference TRBV7-9 and TRBJ2-2, is DTGVSQNPRHKITKRGQNVTFRCDPISEHNRLYWYRQTLGQGPEFLTYFQNEAQLEKSRLLSDRFSAERPKGSFSTLEIQRTEQGDSAMYLCASSLGSGTNTGELFFGEGSRLTVL.

The chain couples TRBV15 to TRBJ2-1, with TRBD2 identical over 7 bases. J lost 6 bases, V lost 1 base, and 6 bases had no gene match. CDR3 length equals 15 residues. In germline, CDR1 is LNHNV, CDR2 YYDKDF (reference sequence). The CDR3 spells CATSRGLAEVNEQFF. As DNA, the CDR3 is TGTGCCACCAGCAGAGGGCTAGCGGAGGTCAATGAGCAGTTCTTC. The complete variable domain, with remaining parts taken from reference TRBV15 and TRBJ2-1, reads DAMVIQNPRYQVTQFGKPVTLSCSQTLNHNVMYWYQQKSSQAPKLLFHYYDKDFNNEADTPDNFQSRRPNTSFCFLDIRSPGLGDTAMYLCATSRGLAEVNEQFFGPGTRLTVL.

The rearrangement joins TRBV12-3 or TRBV12-4 to TRBJ2-2; D uncertain. The CDR3 runs to 13 residues. Trimming shortened V by 6 bases and J by 5 bases, and 10 bases separated the two germline ends. The CDR3 loop is CASSYLRTGELFF. CDR3 bases: TGTGCCAGCAGCTATTTGCGGACCGGGGAGCTGTTTTTT.

The chain recombines TRBV6-2 or TRBV6-3 with TRBJ1-1; D gene uncertain. CDR3 length equals 16 residues. The germline V gene encodes CDR1 MNHEY and CDR2 SVGEGT. Trimming cost V 0 bases and J 5 bases, with 16 bases left between them. The DNA of the CDR3 is TGTGCCAGCAGTTACTCGTTCGGCCGGCGGGGAACTGAAGCTTTCTTT. It translates to CASSYSFGRRGTEAFF.

Of note for this clone: Other DNA sequences within the sample encode an identical CDR3. The chain employs TRBV11-2 and TRBJ1-3; D is unresolved. With 0 bases removed from V and 4 bases from J, the gap between germline ends came to 7 bases. Germline loops: CDR1 SGHAT, CDR2 FQNNGV. This CDR3 comprises 14 residues. The CDR3 loop reads CASSLEAGGNTIYF. The DNA of the CDR3 is TGTGCCAGCAGCTTAGAAGCAGGAGGAAACACCATATATTTT.

This chain uses TRBV29-1 with TRBJ1-2, with 9 bases that match TRBD1. CDR3 length equals 14 residues. Germline V gene data show CDR1 as SQVTM and CDR2 as ANQGSEA. After removal of 3 bases from V and 4 bases from J, the junction contained 6 bases not matched to a gene. CDR3 loop: CSVEGQGGSYGYTF. In nucleotides, the CDR3 is TGCAGCGTTGAGGGACAGGGAGGCTCCTATGGCTACACCTTC.

This clone was seen a handful of times. This chain connects TRBV7-8 to TRBJ1-2, with D tentatively TRBD1 (5 bases). Germline CDR1 and CDR2: SGHVS and FQNEAQ. Trimming pared 4 bases from V and 3 bases from J, leaving 18 bases between. This CDR3 has 16 amino acids. CDR3 in amino acids: CASSYLGWGSDYGYTF. The CDR3 region has the DNA TGTGCCAGCAGCTACCTCGGTTGGGGCAGCGACTATGGCTACACCTTC.

The chain joins TRBV5-1 to TRBJ2-5, with 11 bases lining up with TRBD1. V was clipped by 4 bases and J by 2 bases; unmatched bases: 4. The CDR3 consists of 15 residues. Germline loops: CDR1 SGHRS, CDR2 YFSETQ. The CDR3: CASSKGTGGQETQYF. CDR3 coding DNA: TGCGCCAGCAGCAAGGGGACAGGGGGTCAAGAGACCCAGTACTTC.

This clone has a handful of counts. The chain is built from TRBV10-3 and TRBJ2-5; 7 nucleotides line up with TRBD1. Germline V lookup: CDR1 ENHRY, CDR2 SYGVKD. The CDR3 loop spans 16 amino acids. J gave up 2 bases and V 4 bases, and 10 bases lay outside the gene matches. Here the CDR3 DNA reads TGTGCCATCAGTGCTACCTGGACAGGCGGACAAGAGACCCAGTACTTC. It specifies CAISATWTGGQETQYF.

The V call is TRBV24-1, the J call TRBJ2-1; 7 bases agree with TRBD1. Germline V lookup: CDR1 KGHDR, CDR2 SFDVKD. This CDR3 contains 16 residues. Trimming removed 6 bases from V and 0 bases from J; junction bases left unmatched: 7. The CDR3 reads CATSTGQVSSYNEQFF. CDR3 in DNA: TGTGCCACCAGTACCGGACAGGTGAGCTCCTACAATGAGCAGTTCTTC.

This sequence joins TRBV11-3 and TRBJ2-2; D unresolved. This CDR3 spans 13 amino acids. V lost 5 bases and J 7 bases, leaving 11 bases between the germline ends. Germline-derived CDR1 and CDR2 are SGHNT and YENEEA. CDR3 bases: TGTGCCAGCAGCCTATCTTCCGACGGGGAGCTGTTTTTT. The encoded protein is CASSLSSDGELFF.

This chain joins TRBV4-3 and TRBJ2-3; 12 bases are a match to TRBD2. This CDR3 region has 17 residues. V gave up 0 bases and J gave up 3 bases; unmatched junction bases: 4. Per the germline V gene, CDR1 is LGHNA and CDR2 is YSLEER. As DNA, the CDR3 is TGCGCCAGCAGCCAAGATGGACTAGCGGGGACTACAGATACGCAGTATTTT. It yields the protein CASSQDGLAGTTDTQYF.

The chain couples TRBV11-2 to TRBJ1-2; 7 bases align to TRBD1. The CDR3 is made up of 16 amino acids. V shed 0 bases and J 4 bases; nucleotides not matched to a gene: 8. CDR1 and CDR2 from the germline V gene are SGHAT and FQNNGV. CDR3 region: CASSLDADRVSYGYTF. In DNA form, the CDR3 reads TGTGCCAGCAGCTTAGATGCTGACAGGGTATCCTATGGCTACACCTTC. The whole variable domain, filled in from reference TRBV11-2 and TRBJ1-2, reads EAGVAQSPRYKIIEKRQSVAFWCNPISGHATLYWYQQILGQGPKLLIQFQNNGVVDDSQLPKDRFSAERLKGVDSTLKIQPAKLEDSAVYLCASSLDADRVSYGYTFGSGTRLTVV.

This rearrangement joins TRBV6-4 to TRBJ2-3, with 7 bases lining up with TRBD1. The CDR3 is made up of 15 amino acids. Per the germline V gene, CDR1 is MRHNA and CDR2 is SNTAGT. With 6 bases clipped from V and 2 bases from J, the junction kept 8 bases outside the gene matches. As DNA, the CDR3 is TGTGCCAGCAGCCACAGGGGAGCCCCCACAGATACGCAGTATTTT. It encodes CASSHRGAPTDTQYF.

This chain uses TRBV5-1 with TRBJ1-2; 10 nucleotides line up with TRBD1. In germline, CDR1 is SGHRS, CDR2 YFSETQ. V shed 4 bases, J shed 8 bases, and the junction held 8 bases outside the gene matches. The CDR3 extends over 14 amino acids. The CDR3 loop is CASSETGTGEGYTF. CDR3 DNA sequence: TGCGCCAGCAGCGAAACCGGGACAGGGGAGGGCTACACCTTC.